A single sample is the source of the 10 T cell receptor beta chains below, sequenced in a study of control samples from healthy donors and cancer patients (dated by TCRdb to 2018 to 2020). The library came from the immunoSEQ multiplex PCR assay. In its TCRdb copy, this immuneACCESS table keeps in-frame sequences only and misses some clones. Where compared with another copy, unresolved V genes explain less than half of these, and the others have no known cause. The sample has around 58,000 clones on record, about 96% of them singletons. The ten largest clones take up 0.85% to 1.4% of the sample. What was sequenced was blood. These receptors originate from a woman aged 18-29 years in good health.

V usage is TRBV19 and J usage is TRBJ2-7; 10 positions agree with TRBD1. V trimming: 4 bases; J trimming: 6 bases; junction bases outside the gene matches: 0. CDR1 and CDR2 from the germline V gene are LNHDA and SQIVND (reference sequence). The CDR3 contains 12 residues. Here the CDR3 reads CASSRQGAEQYF. Here the CDR3 DNA reads TGTGCCAGTAGTAGACAGGGGGCCGAGCAGTACTTC.

The chain recombines TRBV7-9 with TRBJ1-1; 8 bases are shared with TRBD1. The CDR3 spans 14 residues. Germline CDR1 and CDR2: SEHNR and FQNEAQ (reference sequence). Trimming at V came to 4 bases and at J to 4 bases, leaving 5 bases not matched to a gene. The CDR3 here is CASSSQGAGTEAFF. The CDR3 DNA reads as TGTGCCAGCAGCTCCCAGGGGGCTGGCACTGAAGCTTTCTTT.

The chain has TRBV18 and TRBJ2-5; D is tentatively TRBD1 or TRBD2 (5 bases each). The CDR3 is 15 residues long. The V gene lost 2 bases and the J gene lost 3 bases, with 13 bases spanning the gap. Germline V gives CDR1 KGHSH, CDR2 LQKENI. CDR3 sequence: CASSPAGAGKETQYF. The CDR3 DNA is TGTGCCAGCTCACCAGCTGGGGCGGGTAAAGAGACCCAGTACTTC.

The chain joins TRBV5-1 to TRBJ2-1; D is unclear. V dropped 4 bases and J dropped 2 bases, with 13 bases sitting between them. This CDR3 comprises 15 residues. Germline V gene lookup returns CDR1 SGHRS and CDR2 YFSETQ. The CDR3 protein is CASSAGGVTYNEQFF. The CDR3 DNA follows: TGCGCCAGCAGCGCCGGTGGGGTGACCTACAATGAGCAGTTCTTC.

This chain uses TRBV30 with TRBJ1-5; tentative D call: TRBD1 (6 bases). This CDR3 has 13 amino acids. V lost 3 bases, J lost 5 bases, and 11 bases lay in between. Germline V CDR1 and CDR2: GTSNPN, SVGIG (reference sequence). The DNA of the CDR3 is TGTGCCTGGAGCGAAGGGGGATATCAGCCCCAGCATTTT. The encoded protein is CAWSEGGYQPQHF.

V and J are TRBV2 and TRBJ1-6; D perhaps matches TRBD1 (5 bases). This CDR3 has 14 amino acids. Trimming took 7 bases from V and 10 from J, leaving 17 bases between them. Germline lookup yields CDR1 SNHLY and CDR2 FYNNEI. The DNA for the CDR3 is TGTGCCAGCATGATGGTGTCAGGGCCCTCACCCCTCCACTTT. Translation gives CASMMVSGPSPLHF.

V usage is TRBV3-1 (or the pseudogene TRBV3-2) and J usage is TRBJ1-1; D might be TRBD1 (6 bases). V lost 2 bases to trimming and J lost 0 bases, with 10 bases between them. CDR3 size: 15 residues. CDR1 and CDR2 from the germline V gene are LGHDT and YNNKEL (reference sequence). The CDR3 bases are TGTGCCAGCAGCCAACCCGGACAGATGAACACTGAAGCTTTCTTT. Protein: CASSQPGQMNTEAFF.

The chain joins TRBV6-4 to TRBJ2-3, with D perhaps being TRBD1 or TRBD2 (5 bases each). The CDR3 totals 14 residues. V lost 3 bases, J lost 2 bases, and 9 bases lay in between. Germline CDR1 MRHNA, CDR2 SNTAGT. The CDR3 here is CASSEGDTTDTQYF. CDR3 sequence (DNA): TGTGCCAGCAGTGAGGGGGATACCACAGATACGCAGTATTTT.

V and J are TRBV13 and TRBJ2-3; a possible D gene is TRBD2 (7 bases). The CDR3 consists of 15 residues. Germline V gene data show CDR1 as PRHDT and CDR2 as FYEKMQ (reference sequence). V was shortened by 1 base and J by 0 bases, with 8 bases between the two germline ends. CDR3 DNA sequence: TGTGCCAGCAGCTTAGAGGGGGGGAGCACAGATACGCAGTATTTT. Protein: CASSLEGGSTDTQYF.

This clone was observed a single time. The J gene is TRBJ1-2, the V gene TRBV2; a weak D match, TRBD1 (6 bases). Germline V gene lookup returns CDR1 SNHLY and CDR2 FYNNEI. CDR3 length: 13 residues. The V gene lost 9 bases and the J gene lost 6 bases, with 17 bases spanning the gap. The chain's CDR3 is CASRQDGQNGYTF. Written as DNA, the CDR3 is TGTGCCAGTCGACAGGACGGGCAGAATGGCTACACCTTC.